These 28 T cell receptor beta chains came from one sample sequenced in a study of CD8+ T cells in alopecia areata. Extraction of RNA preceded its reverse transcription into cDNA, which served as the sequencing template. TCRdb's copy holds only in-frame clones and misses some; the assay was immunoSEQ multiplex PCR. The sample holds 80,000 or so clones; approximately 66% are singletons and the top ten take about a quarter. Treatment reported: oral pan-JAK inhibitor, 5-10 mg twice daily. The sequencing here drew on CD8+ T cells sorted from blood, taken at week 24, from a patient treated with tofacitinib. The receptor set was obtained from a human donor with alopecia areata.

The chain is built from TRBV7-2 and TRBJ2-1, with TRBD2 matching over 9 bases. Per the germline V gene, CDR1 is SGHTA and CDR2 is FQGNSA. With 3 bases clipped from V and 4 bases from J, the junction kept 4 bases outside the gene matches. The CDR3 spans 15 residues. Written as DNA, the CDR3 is TGTGCCAGCAGCTTGGCGGGAGGGCCGTACAATGAGCAGTTCTTC. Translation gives CASSLAGGPYNEQFF.

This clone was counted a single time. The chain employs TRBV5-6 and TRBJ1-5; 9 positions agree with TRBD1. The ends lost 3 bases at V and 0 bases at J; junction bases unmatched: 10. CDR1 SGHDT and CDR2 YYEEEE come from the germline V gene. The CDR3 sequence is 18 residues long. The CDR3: CASSSRSGTGLSNQPQHF. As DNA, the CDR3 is TGTGCCAGCAGCTCGAGATCCGGGACAGGGCTTAGCAATCAGCCCCAGCATTTT.

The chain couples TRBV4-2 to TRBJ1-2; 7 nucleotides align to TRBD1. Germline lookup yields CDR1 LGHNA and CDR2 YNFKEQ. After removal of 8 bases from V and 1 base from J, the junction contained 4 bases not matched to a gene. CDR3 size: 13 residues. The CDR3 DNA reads TGTGCCAGCCGGCAGGGGGGTAACTATGGCTACACCTTC. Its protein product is CASRQGGNYGYTF.

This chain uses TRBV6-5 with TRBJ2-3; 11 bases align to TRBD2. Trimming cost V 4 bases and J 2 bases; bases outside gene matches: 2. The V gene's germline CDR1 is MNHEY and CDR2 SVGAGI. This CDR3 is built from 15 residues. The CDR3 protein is CASSSSGGLTDTQYF. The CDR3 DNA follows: TGTGCCAGCAGTTCTAGCGGGGGGCTCACAGATACGCAGTATTTT.

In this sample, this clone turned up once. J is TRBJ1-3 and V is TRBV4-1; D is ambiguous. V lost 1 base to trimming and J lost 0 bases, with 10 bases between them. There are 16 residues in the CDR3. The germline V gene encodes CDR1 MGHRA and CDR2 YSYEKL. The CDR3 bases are TGCGCCAGCAGCCAAGGGCGTGGAGTCTCTGGAAACACCATATATTTT. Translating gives CASSQGRGVSGNTIYF.

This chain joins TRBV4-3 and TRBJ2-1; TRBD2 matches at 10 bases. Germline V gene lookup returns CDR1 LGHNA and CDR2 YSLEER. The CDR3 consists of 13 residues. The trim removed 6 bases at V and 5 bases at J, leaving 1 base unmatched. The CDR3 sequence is CASSLAGDNEQFF. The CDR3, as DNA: TGCGCCAGCAGTCTAGCGGGAGACAATGAGCAGTTCTTC.

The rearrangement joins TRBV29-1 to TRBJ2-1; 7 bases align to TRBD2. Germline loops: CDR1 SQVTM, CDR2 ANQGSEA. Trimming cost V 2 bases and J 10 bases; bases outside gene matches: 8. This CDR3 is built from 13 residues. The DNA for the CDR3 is TGCAGCGTTGAACCCGGACTAGTGCGCGAGCAGTTCTTC. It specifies CSVEPGLVREQFF.

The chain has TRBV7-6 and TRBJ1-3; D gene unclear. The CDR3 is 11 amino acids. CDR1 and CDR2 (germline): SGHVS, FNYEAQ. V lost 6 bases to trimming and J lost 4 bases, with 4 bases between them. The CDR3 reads CASRGGNTIYF. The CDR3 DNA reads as TGTGCCAGCAGAGGAGGAAACACCATATATTTT.

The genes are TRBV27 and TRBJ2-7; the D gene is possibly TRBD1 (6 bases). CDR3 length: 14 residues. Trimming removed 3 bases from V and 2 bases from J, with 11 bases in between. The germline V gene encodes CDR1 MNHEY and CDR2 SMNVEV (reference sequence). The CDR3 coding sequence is TGTGCCAGCAGTTTGGGGGCCGGGACCTACGAGCAGTACTTC. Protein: CASSLGAGTYEQYF.

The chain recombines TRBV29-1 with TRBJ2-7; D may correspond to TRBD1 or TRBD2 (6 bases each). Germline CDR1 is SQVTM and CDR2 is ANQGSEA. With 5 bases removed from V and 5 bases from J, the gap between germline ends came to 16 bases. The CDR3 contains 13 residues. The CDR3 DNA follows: TGCAGCGTTCTAAGGGGGGAACTAGACGAGCAGTACTTC. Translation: CSVLRGELDEQYF.

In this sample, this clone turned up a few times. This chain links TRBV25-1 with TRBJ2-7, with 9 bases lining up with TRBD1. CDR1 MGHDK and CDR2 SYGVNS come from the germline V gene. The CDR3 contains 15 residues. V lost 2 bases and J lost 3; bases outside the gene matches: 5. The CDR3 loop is CASSEGGTGYYEQYF. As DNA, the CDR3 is TGTGCCAGCAGTGAAGGGGGGACAGGGTACTACGAGCAGTACTTC.

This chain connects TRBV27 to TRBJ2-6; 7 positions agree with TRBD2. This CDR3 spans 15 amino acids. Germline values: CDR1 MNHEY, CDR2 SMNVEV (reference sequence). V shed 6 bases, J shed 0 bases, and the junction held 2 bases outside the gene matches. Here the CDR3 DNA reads TGTGCCAGCAGGGGAGGGGTCTCTGGGGCCAACGTCCTGACTTTC. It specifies CASRGGVSGANVLTF.

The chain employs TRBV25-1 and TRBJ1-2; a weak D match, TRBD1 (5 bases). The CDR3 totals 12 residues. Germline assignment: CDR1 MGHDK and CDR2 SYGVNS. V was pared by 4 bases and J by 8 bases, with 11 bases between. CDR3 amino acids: CASSGGVYGYTF. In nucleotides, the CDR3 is TGTGCCAGCAGTGGGGGGGTGTACGGCTACACCTTC.

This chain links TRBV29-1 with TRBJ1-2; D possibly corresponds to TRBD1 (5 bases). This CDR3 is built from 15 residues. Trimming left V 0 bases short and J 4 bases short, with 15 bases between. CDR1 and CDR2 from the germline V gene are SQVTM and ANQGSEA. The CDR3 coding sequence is TGCAGCGTTGAAGATGATTCTCAGGGAGTCTATGGCTACACCTTC. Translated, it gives CSVEDDSQGVYGYTF.

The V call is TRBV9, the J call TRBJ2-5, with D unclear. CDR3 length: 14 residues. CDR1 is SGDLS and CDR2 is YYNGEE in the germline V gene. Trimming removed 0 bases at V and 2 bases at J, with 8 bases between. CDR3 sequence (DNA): TGTGCCAGCAGCGTAGGTACTTCTCAAGAGACCCAGTACTTC. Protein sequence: CASSVGTSQETQYF.

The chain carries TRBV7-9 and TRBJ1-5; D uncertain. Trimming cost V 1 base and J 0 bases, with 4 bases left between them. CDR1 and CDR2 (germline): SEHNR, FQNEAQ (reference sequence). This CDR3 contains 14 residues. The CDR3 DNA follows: TGTGCCAGCAGCTTAGAGAGTAGCAATCAGCCCCAGCATTTT. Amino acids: CASSLESSNQPQHF.

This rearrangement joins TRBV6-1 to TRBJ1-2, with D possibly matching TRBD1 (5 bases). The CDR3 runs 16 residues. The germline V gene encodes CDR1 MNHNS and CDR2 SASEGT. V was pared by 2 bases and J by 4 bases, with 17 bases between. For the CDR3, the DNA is TGTGCCAGCAGTGAATTACCACAGGTCATTACCTATGGCTACACCTTC. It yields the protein CASSELPQVITYGYTF.

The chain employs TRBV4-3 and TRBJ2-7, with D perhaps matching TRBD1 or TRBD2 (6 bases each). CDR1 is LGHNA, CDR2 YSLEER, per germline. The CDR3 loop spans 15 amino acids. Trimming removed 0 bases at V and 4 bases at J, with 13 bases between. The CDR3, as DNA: TGCGCCAGCAGCCAAGAATACGGGGGCCGGTACGAGCAGTACTTC. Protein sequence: CASSQEYGGRYEQYF.

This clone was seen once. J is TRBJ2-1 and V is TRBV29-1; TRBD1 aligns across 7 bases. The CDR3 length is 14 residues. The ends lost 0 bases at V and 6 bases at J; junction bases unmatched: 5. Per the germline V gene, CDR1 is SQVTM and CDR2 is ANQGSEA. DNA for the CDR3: TGCAGCGTTGAAGACAGGGGGTCAAGCAATGAGCAGTTCTTC. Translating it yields CSVEDRGSSNEQFF.

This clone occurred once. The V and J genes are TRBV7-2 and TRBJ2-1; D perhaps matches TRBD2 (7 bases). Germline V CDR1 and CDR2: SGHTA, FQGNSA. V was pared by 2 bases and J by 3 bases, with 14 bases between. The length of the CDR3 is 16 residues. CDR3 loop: CASSLIGGAYYNEQFF. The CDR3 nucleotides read TGTGCCAGCAGCTTAATTGGGGGGGCATACTACAATGAGCAGTTCTTC.

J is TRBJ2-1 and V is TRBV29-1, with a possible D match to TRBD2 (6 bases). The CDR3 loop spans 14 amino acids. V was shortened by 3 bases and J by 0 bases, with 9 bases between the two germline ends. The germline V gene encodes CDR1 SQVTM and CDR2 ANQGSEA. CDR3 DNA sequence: TGCAGCGTTGAGGACGGGGGCTCCTACAATGAGCAGTTCTTC. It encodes CSVEDGGSYNEQFF.

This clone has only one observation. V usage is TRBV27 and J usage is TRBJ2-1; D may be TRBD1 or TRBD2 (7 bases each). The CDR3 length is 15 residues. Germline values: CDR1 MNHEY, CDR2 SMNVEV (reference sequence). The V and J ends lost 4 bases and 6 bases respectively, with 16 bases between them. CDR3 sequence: CASSSRQGGRNEQFF. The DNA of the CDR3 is TGTGCCAGCAGTTCCAGACAGGGAGGGCGCAATGAGCAGTTCTTC.

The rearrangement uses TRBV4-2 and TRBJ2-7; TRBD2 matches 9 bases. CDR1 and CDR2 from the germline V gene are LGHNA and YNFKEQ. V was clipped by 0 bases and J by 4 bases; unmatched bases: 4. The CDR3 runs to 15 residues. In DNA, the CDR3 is TGTGCCAGCAGCCAAGAGGCGACTAGCGGTTACGAGCAGTACTTC. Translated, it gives CASSQEATSGYEQYF.

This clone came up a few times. The CDR3 region has the DNA TGCAGCGTTGAACAGAGGGAGACAGGGGAGCTGTTTTTT. This codes for CSVEQRETGELFF. J is TRBJ2-2 and V is TRBV29-1; a possible D gene is TRBD2 (5 bases). The CDR3 is made up of 13 amino acids. The V end was cut by 2 bases, the J end by 8 bases, with 12 bases between. CDR1 is SQVTM, CDR2 ANQGSEA, per germline.

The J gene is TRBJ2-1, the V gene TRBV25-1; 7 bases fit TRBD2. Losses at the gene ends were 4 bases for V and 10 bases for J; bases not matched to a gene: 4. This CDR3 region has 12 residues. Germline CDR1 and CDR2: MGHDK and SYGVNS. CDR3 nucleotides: TGTGCCAGCAGTGGCGTAGCGGGCGAGCAGTTCTTC. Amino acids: CASSGVAGEQFF. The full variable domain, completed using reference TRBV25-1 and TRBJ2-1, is EADIYQTPRYLVIGTGKKITLECSQTMGHDKMYWYQQDPGMELHLIHYSYGVNSTEKGDLSSESTVSRIRTEHFPLTLESARPSHTSQYLCASSGVAGEQFFGPGTRLTVL.

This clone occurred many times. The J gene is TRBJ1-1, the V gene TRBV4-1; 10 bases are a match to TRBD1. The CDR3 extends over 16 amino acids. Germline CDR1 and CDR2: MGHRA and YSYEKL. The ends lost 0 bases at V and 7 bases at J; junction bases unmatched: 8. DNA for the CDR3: TGCGCCAGCAGCCAAGAATTTGGGGACAGGGGTTATGAAGCTTTCTTT. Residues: CASSQEFGDRGYEAFF.

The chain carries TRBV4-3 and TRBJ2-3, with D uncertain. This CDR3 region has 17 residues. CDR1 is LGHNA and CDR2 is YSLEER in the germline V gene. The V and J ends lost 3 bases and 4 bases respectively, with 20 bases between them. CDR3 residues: CASSHVGETPRADTQYF. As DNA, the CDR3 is TGCGCCAGCAGCCATGTAGGAGAGACACCACGGGCAGATACGCAGTATTTT.

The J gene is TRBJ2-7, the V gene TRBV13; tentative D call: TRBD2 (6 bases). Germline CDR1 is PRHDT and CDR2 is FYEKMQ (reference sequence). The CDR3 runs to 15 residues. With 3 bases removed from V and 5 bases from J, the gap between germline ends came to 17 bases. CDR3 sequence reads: CASSLEVTSNDEQYF. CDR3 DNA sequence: TGTGCCAGCAGCTTGGAGGTCACTAGCAACGACGAGCAGTACTTC.